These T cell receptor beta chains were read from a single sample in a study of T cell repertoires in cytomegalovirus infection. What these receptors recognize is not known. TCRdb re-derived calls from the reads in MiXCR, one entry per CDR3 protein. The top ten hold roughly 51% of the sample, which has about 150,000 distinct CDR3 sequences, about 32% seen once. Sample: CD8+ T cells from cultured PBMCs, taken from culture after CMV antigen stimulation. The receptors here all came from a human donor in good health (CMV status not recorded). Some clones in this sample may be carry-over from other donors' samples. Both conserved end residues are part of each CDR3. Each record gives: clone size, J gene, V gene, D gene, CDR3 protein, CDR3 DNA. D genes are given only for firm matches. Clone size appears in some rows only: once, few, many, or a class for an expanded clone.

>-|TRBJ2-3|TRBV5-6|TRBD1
CASRWTGMEDTQYF
TGTGCCAGCAGATGGACAGGGATGGAAGATACGCAGTATTTT
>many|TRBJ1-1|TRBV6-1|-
CASRIDSGTTEAFF
TGTGCCAGCAGGATAGACAGTGGGACAACTGAAGCTTTCTTT
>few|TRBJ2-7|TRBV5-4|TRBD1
CASSQGTAYEQYF
TGTGCCAGCAGCCAGGGGACAGCGTACGAGCAGTACTTC
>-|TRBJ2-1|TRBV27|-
CASSLGWGPYNEQFF
TGTGCCAGCAGTTTAGGTTGGGGGCCTTACAATGAGCAGTTCTTC
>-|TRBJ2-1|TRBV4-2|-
CASSQGLAIGEQFF
TGTGCCAGCAGCCAAGGTCTAGCTATCGGTGAGCAGTTCTTC
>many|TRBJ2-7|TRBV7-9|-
CASSRAGAPYEQYF
TGTGCCAGCAGCCGGGCAGGGGCTCCCTACGAGCAGTACTTC
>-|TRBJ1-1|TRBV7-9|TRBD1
CASSSPRQGTPEAFF
TGTGCCAGCAGCTCCCCACGACAGGGTACCCCTGAAGCTTTCTTT
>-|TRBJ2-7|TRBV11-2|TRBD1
CASSSGQLPEQYF
TGTGCCAGCAGCTCGGGACAGCTCCCCGAGCAGTACTTC
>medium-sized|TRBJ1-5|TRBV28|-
CASSLTGPLYTQHF
TGTGCCAGCAGTTTGACAGGCCCCTTATACACCCAGCATTTT
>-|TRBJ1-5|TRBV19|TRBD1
CASIAPSDGQGGQPQHF
TGTGCCAGTATTGCTCCTTCCGATGGACAGGGAGGTCAGCCCCAGCATTTT
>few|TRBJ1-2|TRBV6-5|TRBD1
CASSFTGEAGYTF
TGTGCCAGCAGTTTCACAGGGGAAGCGGGCTACACCTTC
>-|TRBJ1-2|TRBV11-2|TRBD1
CASSESGQGTPYYGYTF
TGTGCCAGCAGCGAATCGGGACAGGGGACCCCCTACTATGGCTACACCTTC
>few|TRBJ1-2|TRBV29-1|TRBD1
CSAGTGYDYGYTF
TGCAGCGCAGGGACAGGGTATGACTATGGCTACACCTTC
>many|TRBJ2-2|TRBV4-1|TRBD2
CASSQDRLAGNTGELFF
TGCGCCAGCAGCCAAGATCGACTAGCGGGAAACACCGGGGAGCTGTTTTTT
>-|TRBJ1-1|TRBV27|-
CASSAFDRVMAEAFF
TGTGCCAGCAGTGCCTTCGACCGGGTCATGGCTGAAGCTTTCTTT
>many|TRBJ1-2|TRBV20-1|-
CSARPISNYGYTF
TGCAGTGCTAGACCGATCTCTAACTATGGCTACACCTTC
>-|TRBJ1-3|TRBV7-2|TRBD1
CASSTGVSGNTIYF
TGTGCCAGCAGCACAGGGGTATCTGGAAACACCATATATTTT
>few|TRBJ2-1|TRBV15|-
CATSGQMQSGHNEQFF
TGTGCCACCAGCGGTCAGATGCAGAGTGGGCACAATGAGCAGTTCTTC
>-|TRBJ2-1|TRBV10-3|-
CAISEISGGGFNNEQFF
TGTGCCATCAGTGAAATTAGTGGCGGGGGCTTTAACAATGAGCAGTTCTTC
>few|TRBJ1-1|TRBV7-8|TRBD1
CASSFGTVVAEAFF
TGTGCCAGCAGCTTCGGGACAGTGGTAGCTGAAGCTTTCTTT
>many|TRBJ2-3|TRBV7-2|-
CASSSLVGGTDTQYF
TGTGCCAGCAGCTCCCTTGTCGGGGGCACAGATACGCAGTATTTT
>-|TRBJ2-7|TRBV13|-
CASSARTGLAYEQYF
TGTGCCAGCAGCGCTAGGACGGGGTTGGCGTACGAGCAGTACTTC
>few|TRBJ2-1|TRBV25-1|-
CASSVYGEQFF
TGTGCCAGCAGTGTTTATGGTGAGCAGTTCTTC
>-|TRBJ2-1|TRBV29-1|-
CSVEDRAGSSYNEQFF
TGCAGCGTTGAAGATAGGGCGGGGAGCTCCTACAATGAGCAGTTCTTC
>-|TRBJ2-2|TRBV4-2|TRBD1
CASSRGTGSNTGELFF
TGTGCCAGCAGCCGCGGGACAGGGTCGAACACCGGGGAGCTGTTTTTT
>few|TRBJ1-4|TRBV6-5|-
CASSPRTSTNEKLFF
TGTGCCAGCAGCCCCCGGACATCAACTAATGAAAAACTGTTTTTT
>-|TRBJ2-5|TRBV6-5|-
CASQVVETQYF
TGTGCCAGCCAGGTGGTGGAGACCCAGTACTTC
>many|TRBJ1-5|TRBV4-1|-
CASSQSGQGDQPQHF
TGCGCCAGCAGCCAGTCAGGCCAGGGCGACCAGCCCCAGCATTTT
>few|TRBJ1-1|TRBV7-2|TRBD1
CASSTWTGSGTEAFF
TGTGCCAGCAGCACCTGGACAGGGTCCGGCACTGAAGCTTTCTTT
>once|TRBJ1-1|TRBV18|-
CASSPSPGANTEAFF
TGTGCCAGCTCACCATCTCCGGGGGCGAACACTGAAGCTTTCTTT
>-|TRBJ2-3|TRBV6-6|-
CASSRDRTSTDTQYF
TGTGCCAGCAGCCGCGACAGAACTAGCACAGATACGCAGTATTTT
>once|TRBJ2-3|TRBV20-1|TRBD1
CSARDGTGVTDTQYF
TGCAGTGCTAGAGATGGGACAGGGGTCACAGATACGCAGTATTTT
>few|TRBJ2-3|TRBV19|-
CASSIVGSYTDTQYF
TGTGCCAGTAGTATAGTGGGCAGCTACACAGATACGCAGTATTTT
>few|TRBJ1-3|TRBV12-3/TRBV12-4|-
CASSFGVAGNTIYF
TGTGCCAGCAGTTTCGGGGTGGCTGGAAACACCATATATTTT
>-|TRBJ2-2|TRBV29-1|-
CSVVEDLNTGELFF
TGCAGCGTTGTGGAGGACCTCAACACCGGGGAGCTGTTTTTT
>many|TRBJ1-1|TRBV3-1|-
CASSQAGGPDTEAFF
TGTGCCAGCAGCCAAGCGGGGGGGCCGGACACTGAAGCTTTCTTT
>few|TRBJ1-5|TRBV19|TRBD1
CASSMDRGSNQPQHF
TGTGCCAGTAGTATGGACAGGGGAAGCAATCAGCCCCAGCATTTT
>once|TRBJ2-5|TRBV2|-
CASSDRLGETQYF
TGTGCCAGCAGTGATCGGCTCGGAGAGACCCAGTACTTC
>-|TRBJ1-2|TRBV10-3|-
CAISAGAAYGYTF
TGTGCCATCAGCGCCGGGGCCGCGTATGGCTACACCTTC
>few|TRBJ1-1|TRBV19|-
CASSPDLFYTEAFF
TGTGCCAGTAGTCCTGACCTGTTTTACACTGAAGCTTTCTTT
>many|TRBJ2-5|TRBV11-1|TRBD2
CASSLLAGTSGETQYF
TGTGCCAGCAGCTTATTAGCAGGGACTAGCGGAGAGACCCAGTACTTC
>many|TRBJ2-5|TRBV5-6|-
CASSFQETQYF
TGTGCCAGCAGCTTCCAAGAGACCCAGTACTTC
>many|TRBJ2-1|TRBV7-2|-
CASSRTVSSYNEQFF
TGTGCCAGCAGCCGGACAGTTAGCTCCTACAATGAGCAGTTCTTC
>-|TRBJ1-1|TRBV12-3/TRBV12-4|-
CASSLSPATEAFF
TGTGCCAGCAGTTTAAGCCCGGCCACTGAAGCTTTCTTT
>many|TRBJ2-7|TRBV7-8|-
CASSIPAGPTYEQYF
TGTGCCAGCAGTATACCGGCGGGGCCCACCTACGAGCAGTACTTC
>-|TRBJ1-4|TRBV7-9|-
CASSFLGDATNEKLFF
TGTGCCAGCAGCTTCCTCGGTGATGCAACTAATGAAAAACTGTTTTTT
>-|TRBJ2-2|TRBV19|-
CASSRRGGTGELFF
TGTGCCAGTAGTAGGAGGGGGGGCACCGGGGAGCTGTTTTTT
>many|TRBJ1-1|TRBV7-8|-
CASSWGARGTEAFF
TGTGCCAGCAGCTGGGGAGCCAGGGGCACTGAAGCTTTCTTT
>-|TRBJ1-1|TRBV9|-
CASSDGQERMDTEAFF
TGTGCCAGCAGCGACGGACAAGAGAGGATGGACACTGAAGCTTTCTTT
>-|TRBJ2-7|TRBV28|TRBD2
CASSSPLGAGGLYEQYF
TGTGCCAGCAGTTCCCCCCTAGGAGCGGGGGGGTTATACGAGCAGTACTTC
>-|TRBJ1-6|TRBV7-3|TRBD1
CASSLQGVSSPFHF
TGTGCCAGCAGCCTCCAGGGGGTTAGTTCACCCTTCCACTTT
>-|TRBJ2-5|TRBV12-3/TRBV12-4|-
CASSSTGDETQYF
TGTGCCAGCAGTTCCACAGGTGACGAGACCCAGTACTTC
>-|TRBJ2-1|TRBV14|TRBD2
CASSQGLAGVFSYNEQFF
TGTGCCAGCAGCCAAGGACTAGCGGGGGTATTCTCCTACAATGAGCAGTTCTTC
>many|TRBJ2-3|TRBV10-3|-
CAISESFADTDTQYF
TGTGCCATCAGTGAGTCGTTTGCGGACACAGATACGCAGTATTTT
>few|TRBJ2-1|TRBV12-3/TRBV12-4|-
CASSFSRGEREDEQFF
TGTGCCAGCAGTTTCAGTCGGGGAGAAAGAGAAGATGAGCAGTTCTTC
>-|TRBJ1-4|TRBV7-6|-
CASSYSNEKLFF
TGTGCCAGCAGCTACAGTAATGAAAAACTGTTTTTT
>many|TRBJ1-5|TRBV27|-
CASSSPPGAQHF
TGTGCCAGCAGTTCCCCCCCGGGGGCCCAGCATTTT
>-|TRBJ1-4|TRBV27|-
CASREGPNEKLFF
TGTGCCAGCAGGGAGGGCCCTAATGAAAAACTGTTTTTT
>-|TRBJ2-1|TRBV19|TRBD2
CASSMGGDYNEQFF
TGTGCCAGTAGTATGGGGGGGGACTACAATGAGCAGTTCTTC
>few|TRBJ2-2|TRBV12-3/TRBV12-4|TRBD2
CASSLDGGTGELFF
TGTGCCAGCAGTTTAGACGGGGGGACCGGGGAGCTGTTTTTT